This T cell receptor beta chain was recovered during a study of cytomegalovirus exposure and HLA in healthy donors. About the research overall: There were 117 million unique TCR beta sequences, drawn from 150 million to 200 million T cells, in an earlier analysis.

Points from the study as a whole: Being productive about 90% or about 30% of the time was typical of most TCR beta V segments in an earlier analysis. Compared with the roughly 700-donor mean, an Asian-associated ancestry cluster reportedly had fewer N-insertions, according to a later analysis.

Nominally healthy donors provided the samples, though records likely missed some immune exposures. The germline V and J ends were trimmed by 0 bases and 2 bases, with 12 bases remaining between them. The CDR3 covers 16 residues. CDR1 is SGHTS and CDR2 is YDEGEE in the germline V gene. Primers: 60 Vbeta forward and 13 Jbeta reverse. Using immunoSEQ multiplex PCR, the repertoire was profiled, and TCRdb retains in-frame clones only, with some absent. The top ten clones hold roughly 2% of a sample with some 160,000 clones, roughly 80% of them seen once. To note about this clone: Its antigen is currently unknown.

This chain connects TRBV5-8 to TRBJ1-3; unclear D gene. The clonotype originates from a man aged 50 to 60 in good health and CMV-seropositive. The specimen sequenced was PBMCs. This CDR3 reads CASSLGRVSPGNTIYF. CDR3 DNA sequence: TGTGCCAGCAGCTTGGGTCGTGTGAGTCCTGGAAACACCATATATTTT. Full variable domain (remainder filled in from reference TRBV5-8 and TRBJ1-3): EAGVTQSPTHLIKTRGQQATLRCSPISGHTSVYWYQQALGLGLQFLLWYDEGEERNRGNFPPRFSGRQFPNYSSELNVNALELEDSALYLCASSLGRVSPGNTIYFGEGSWLTVV.